The following is a TCR beta chain sequence with its context. V was trimmed by 1 base and J by 0 bases, leaving 12 bases between them. CDR3 size: 15 residues. CDR1 is SQVTM and CDR2 is ANQGSEA in the germline V gene. This record comes from a study of response to subunit inactivated influenza vaccine. One entry per CDR3 protein results from TCRdb running MiXCR on the RT-PCR reads. The table records 500,000 to 600,000 distinct CDR3 sequences, 13% of them present only once. The chain carries TRBV29-1 and TRBJ1-1; maybe TRBD1 (5 bases). The sample consisted of PBMCs from blood, taken roughly 6 weeks after vaccination. This TCR derives from a middle-aged man who received an inactivated influenza vaccine. The CDR3 DNA reads as TGCAGCGTTGAAGTGAGGGGCACAATGAACACTGAAGCTTTCTTT. It yields the protein CSVEVRGTMNTEAFF. The full variable domain, rest sourced from reference TRBV29-1 and TRBJ1-1, is SAVISQKPSRDICQRGTSLTIQCQVDSQVTMMFWYRQQPGQSLTLIATANQGSEATYESGFVIDKFPISRPNLTFSTLTVSNMSPEDSSIYLCSVEVRGTMNTEAFFGQGTRLTVV.